The present T cell receptor (beta chain) was sequenced within a study of T cells after yellow fever vaccination. Researchers made TCR cDNA using 5'RACE template switching, and this step added a universal primer site and UMIs. TCRdb ran MiXCR on the 5' RACE reads and lists one entry per CDR3 protein. Among more than 450,000 distinct CDR3 sequences listed, roughly 22% were seen once. In regard to this clonotype: Its antigen is not identified.

Notes on the study in general: Researchers report a weaker secondary response that nonetheless peaked faster, day 5 versus 15. Clones from primary vaccination mostly reappeared after the booster (roughly 95% CD4, around 90% CD8). Clonotypes found in both CD4 and CD8 compartments made up a small share.

The source was PBMCs, collected 21 days after the first yellow fever vaccination. The TCR originated in a man aged 18 to 29 who received the YFV17D yellow fever vaccine.

The CDR3 reads CATYRDYGNTIYF. As DNA, the CDR3 is TGTGCCACTTACAGGGACTACGGAAACACCATATATTTT. V gene TRBV24-1 combines with J gene TRBJ1-3, with a possible D match to TRBD1 (6 bases). The germline V and J ends were trimmed by 10 bases and 4 bases, with 13 bases remaining between them. From germline, CDR1 is KGHDR and CDR2 SFDVKD. The CDR3 spans 13 residues.